These T cell receptor beta chains were read from a single sample in a study of cytomegalovirus exposure and HLA in healthy donors. TCRdb's copy holds only in-frame clones and misses some; the assay was immunoSEQ multiplex PCR. The data hold 100,000 to 150,000 clones, with roughly 80% observed a single time. Source material: PBMCs. Receptors originate from a young man in good health and CMV-seronegative. CDR3s include the opening cysteine and the closing phenylalanine or tryptophan. The order of the fields is V gene, D gene, J gene, clone size, CDR3 DNA, CDR3 protein. D genes are given only for firm matches. Size is omitted from some rows. Given values are once, few, many or a class for expanded clones.

v_call: TRBV18; d_call: TRBD1; j_call: TRBJ1-2; clone_size: NA; cdr3_nt: TGTGCCAGCTCACCGTCGACAGGGGCACATGGCTACACCTTC; cdr3_aa: CASSPSTGAHGYTF
v_call: TRBV6-5; d_call: TRBD2; j_call: TRBJ2-1; clone_size: NA; cdr3_nt: TGTGCCAGCAGTTACCCTGGGACTAGCGGGAGTAGTGAGCAGTTCTTC; cdr3_aa: CASSYPGTSGSSEQFF
v_call: TRBV4-2; d_call: TRBD2; j_call: TRBJ2-3; clone_size: NA; cdr3_nt: TGTGCCAGCAGCCCATGGCCGCTAGCGGGAGATACGCAGTATTTT; cdr3_aa: CASSPWPLAGDTQYF
v_call: TRBV10-3; d_call: NA; j_call: TRBJ1-1; clone_size: NA; cdr3_nt: TGTGCCATCAGTGTTGTGGGGGACTCGGGAGCTTTCTTT; cdr3_aa: CAISVVGDSGAFF
v_call: TRBV15; d_call: NA; j_call: TRBJ1-4; clone_size: NA; cdr3_nt: TGTGCCACCAGCACCCTGGAGGGTCCTAATGAAAAACTGTTTTTT; cdr3_aa: CATSTLEGPNEKLFF
v_call: TRBV30; d_call: TRBD1; j_call: TRBJ1-6; clone_size: NA; cdr3_nt: TGTGCCTGGAGTGTAGTGGGACAGGAAAATTCACCCCTCCACTTT; cdr3_aa: CAWSVVGQENSPLHF
v_call: TRBV5-5; d_call: TRBD2; j_call: TRBJ2-1; clone_size: NA; cdr3_nt: TGTGCCAGCAGCTTGGCCACCCTGGCGGGGGGTAACGATGAGCAGTTCTTC; cdr3_aa: CASSLATLAGGNDEQFF
v_call: TRBV28; d_call: TRBD1; j_call: TRBJ1-1; clone_size: NA; cdr3_nt: TGTGCCAGCAGTTTAAAACTTGACAGGGGGGGTGGGACTGAAGCTTTCTTT; cdr3_aa: CASSLKLDRGGGTEAFF
v_call: TRBV5-1; d_call: TRBD1; j_call: TRBJ2-5; clone_size: NA; cdr3_nt: TGCGCCAGCAGCTTGGGGGGGACAGTACAAGAGACCCAGTACTTC; cdr3_aa: CASSLGGTVQETQYF
v_call: TRBV6-5; d_call: TRBD1; j_call: TRBJ2-7; clone_size: NA; cdr3_nt: TGTGCCAGCAGGAAGGACAGGGCCGAGCAGTACTTC; cdr3_aa: CASRKDRAEQYF
v_call: TRBV6-5; d_call: TRBD2; j_call: TRBJ2-7; clone_size: NA; cdr3_nt: TGTGCCAGCAGTTACTCGCTAGCGGGTTCCTCCTACGAGCAGTACTTC; cdr3_aa: CASSYSLAGSSYEQYF
v_call: TRBV7-7; d_call: NA; j_call: TRBJ2-1; clone_size: NA; cdr3_nt: TGTGCCAGCAGCTTAGGGTACGGGGTCAATGAGCAGTTCTTC; cdr3_aa: CASSLGYGVNEQFF
v_call: TRBV29-1; d_call: TRBD1; j_call: TRBJ2-7; clone_size: NA; cdr3_nt: TGCAGCGTTAAGGGACAGCCCCAGGGAGAGCAGTACTTC; cdr3_aa: CSVKGQPQGEQYF
v_call: TRBV7-2; d_call: TRBD1; j_call: TRBJ1-2; clone_size: NA; cdr3_nt: TGTGCCAGCAGCTTAGTACCAGGGGGTAACTATGGCTACACCTTC; cdr3_aa: CASSLVPGGNYGYTF
v_call: TRBV29-1; d_call: NA; j_call: TRBJ2-7; clone_size: NA; cdr3_nt: TGCAGCGTTGAAGATGGTACCGGAGACAGGCGCTACGAGCAGTACTTC; cdr3_aa: CSVEDGTGDRRYEQYF
v_call: TRBV5-1; d_call: NA; j_call: TRBJ1-4; clone_size: NA; cdr3_nt: TGCGCCAGCAGCGTGGGGGGGGATGCAACTAATGAAAAACTGTTTTTT; cdr3_aa: CASSVGGDATNEKLFF
v_call: TRBV5-1; d_call: TRBD2; j_call: TRBJ2-7; clone_size: NA; cdr3_nt: TGCGCCAGCAGCCCCTCCTCCCGGGAGGGAAAGCAGTACTTC; cdr3_aa: CASSPSSREGKQYF
v_call: TRBV5-1; d_call: TRBD2; j_call: TRBJ2-2; clone_size: NA; cdr3_nt: TGCGCCAGCAGCTTGCCACTAGCGGGGAACACCGGGGAGCTGTTTTTT; cdr3_aa: CASSLPLAGNTGELFF
v_call: TRBV7-9; d_call: TRBD2; j_call: TRBJ2-7; clone_size: NA; cdr3_nt: TGTGCCAGCAGCCGGCAGGGCGGGAGCTCCTACGAGCAGTACTTC; cdr3_aa: CASSRQGGSSYEQYF
v_call: TRBV4-1; d_call: TRBD1; j_call: TRBJ1-5; clone_size: once; cdr3_nt: TGCGCCAGCAGCCAAGATCTGGGTCTGGGACAGGGAAATCAGCCCCAGCATTTT; cdr3_aa: CASSQDLGLGQGNQPQHF
v_call: TRBV2; d_call: NA; j_call: TRBJ2-1; clone_size: NA; cdr3_nt: TGTGCCAGCAGTGAACAGGGCGTCTATGAGCAGTTCTTC; cdr3_aa: CASSEQGVYEQFF
v_call: TRBV9; d_call: NA; j_call: TRBJ2-5; clone_size: few; cdr3_nt: TGTGCCAGCAGCCTTAATCCGGGAAAGCGTCAAGAGACCCAGTACTTC; cdr3_aa: CASSLNPGKRQETQYF
v_call: TRBV9; d_call: NA; j_call: TRBJ2-1; clone_size: NA; cdr3_nt: TGTGCCAGCAGCGTAGGAGAGCCGGAGTTTTCAATGAGCTCCTACAATGAGCAGTTCTTC; cdr3_aa: CASSVGEPEFSMSSYNEQFF
v_call: TRBV27; d_call: NA; j_call: TRBJ2-1; clone_size: few; cdr3_nt: TGTGCCAGCAGTTACTCTGTAACCTCCTACAATGAGCAGTTCTTC; cdr3_aa: CASSYSVTSYNEQFF
v_call: TRBV18; d_call: NA; j_call: TRBJ2-7; clone_size: NA; cdr3_nt: TGTGCCAGCTCACCATACGGTGCAGGTTCCTCCTACGAGCAGTACTTC; cdr3_aa: CASSPYGAGSSYEQYF
v_call: TRBV6-5; d_call: TRBD1; j_call: TRBJ2-5; clone_size: NA; cdr3_nt: TGTGCCAGCAACAGATGGCAGGGGGTAGAGACCCAGTACTTC; cdr3_aa: CASNRWQGVETQYF
v_call: TRBV9; d_call: NA; j_call: TRBJ2-3; clone_size: NA; cdr3_nt: TGTGCCAGCAGCGTCCGGGACACCAAGGATACGCAGTATTTT; cdr3_aa: CASSVRDTKDTQYF
v_call: TRBV6-1; d_call: TRBD1; j_call: TRBJ1-1; clone_size: few; cdr3_nt: TGTGCCAGCAGTGAAAGGGACAGAACGGAAGCTTTCTTT; cdr3_aa: CASSERDRTEAFF
v_call: TRBV6-5; d_call: NA; j_call: TRBJ1-3; clone_size: NA; cdr3_nt: TGTGCCAGCAGTTTCAACTCTGGAAACACCATATATTTT; cdr3_aa: CASSFNSGNTIYF
v_call: TRBV9; d_call: TRBD2; j_call: TRBJ2-7; clone_size: NA; cdr3_nt: TGTGCCAGCAGCGAGGGGACTAGTGGGGTATACGAGCAGTACTTC; cdr3_aa: CASSEGTSGVYEQYF
v_call: TRBV10-3; d_call: TRBD1; j_call: TRBJ1-1; clone_size: NA; cdr3_nt: TGTGCCATCAGTGAACGAGGACAGGGAGACACTGAAGCTTTCTTT; cdr3_aa: CAISERGQGDTEAFF
v_call: TRBV11-1; d_call: TRBD1; j_call: TRBJ2-5; clone_size: NA; cdr3_nt: TGTGCCAGCAGCAATCACAGGGGGGTAGAGACCCAGTACTTC; cdr3_aa: CASSNHRGVETQYF
v_call: TRBV7-9; d_call: NA; j_call: TRBJ1-1; clone_size: NA; cdr3_nt: TGTGCCAGCAGCTTGGACAGAGTGAACACTGAAGCTTTCTTT; cdr3_aa: CASSLDRVNTEAFF
v_call: TRBV29-1; d_call: NA; j_call: TRBJ2-3; clone_size: once; cdr3_nt: TGCAGCGTTGAAGAAAGATTCAGATCTAGCACAGATACGCAGTATTTT; cdr3_aa: CSVEERFRSSTDTQYF
v_call: TRBV6-4; d_call: TRBD1; j_call: TRBJ1-1; clone_size: NA; cdr3_nt: TGTGCCAGCAGCGAACAGGGGGGCACTGAAGCTTTCTTT; cdr3_aa: CASSEQGGTEAFF
v_call: TRBV7-3; d_call: NA; j_call: TRBJ2-1; clone_size: NA; cdr3_nt: TGTGCCAGCTCCCTATCTATGTACAATGAGCAGTTCTTC; cdr3_aa: CASSLSMYNEQFF
v_call: TRBV6-5; d_call: TRBD1; j_call: TRBJ2-5; clone_size: NA; cdr3_nt: TGTGCCAGCAGTCTATTAACAGGGGAAGAGACCCAGTACTTC; cdr3_aa: CASSLLTGEETQYF
v_call: TRBV29-1; d_call: NA; j_call: TRBJ1-5; clone_size: once; cdr3_nt: TGCAGCGTTGGGGCGACGGGGCAGCCCCAGCATTTT; cdr3_aa: CSVGATGQPQHF
v_call: TRBV7-3; d_call: NA; j_call: TRBJ2-7; clone_size: NA; cdr3_nt: TGTGCCAGCAGCTCCGATATCCAGGGCGAGCAGTACTTC; cdr3_aa: CASSSDIQGEQYF
v_call: TRBV7-2; d_call: TRBD2; j_call: TRBJ2-2; clone_size: NA; cdr3_nt: TGTGCCAGCAGCCTGGCCGGGGGGGGCGGGGAGCTGTTTTTT; cdr3_aa: CASSLAGGGGELFF
v_call: TRBV10-3; d_call: TRBD2; j_call: TRBJ2-7; clone_size: NA; cdr3_nt: TGTGCCACGTGGACTAGCGGCTCCTACGAGCAGTACTTC; cdr3_aa: CATWTSGSYEQYF
v_call: TRBV28; d_call: NA; j_call: TRBJ2-2; clone_size: NA; cdr3_nt: TGTGCCAGCAGTGGAGGGGTAAACACCGGGGAGCTGTTTTTT; cdr3_aa: CASSGGVNTGELFF
v_call: TRBV7-2; d_call: NA; j_call: TRBJ1-5; clone_size: NA; cdr3_nt: TGTGCCAGCAGCTCGCGGGATGGCAATCAGCCCCAGCATTTT; cdr3_aa: CASSSRDGNQPQHF
v_call: TRBV5-1; d_call: TRBD2; j_call: TRBJ2-3; clone_size: NA; cdr3_nt: TGCGCCAGCAGCTTGTCGAGAAGGGCGGGAGTTGCATATACGCAGTATTTT; cdr3_aa: CASSLSRRAGVAYTQYF
v_call: TRBV30; d_call: TRBD1; j_call: TRBJ2-7; clone_size: NA; cdr3_nt: TGTGCCTTAGGCTTGGGGACAGGGCTCTACGAGCAGTACTTC; cdr3_aa: CALGLGTGLYEQYF
v_call: TRBV2; d_call: NA; j_call: TRBJ2-7; clone_size: NA; cdr3_nt: TGTGCCAGTTATGTAAGCCCCTACGAGCAGTACTTC; cdr3_aa: CASYVSPYEQYF
v_call: TRBV14; d_call: NA; j_call: TRBJ1-4; clone_size: NA; cdr3_nt: TGTGCCAGCAGCCAAGGAGGGAGCGGGGAAAAACTGTTTTTT; cdr3_aa: CASSQGGSGEKLFF
v_call: TRBV27; d_call: TRBD2; j_call: TRBJ2-3; clone_size: NA; cdr3_nt: TGTGCCAGCGCCCTAGCGGTAAGCACAGATACGCAGTATTTT; cdr3_aa: CASALAVSTDTQYF
v_call: TRBV28; d_call: NA; j_call: TRBJ1-1; clone_size: NA; cdr3_nt: TGTGCCAGCAGTTCAGCCTCATCAGGGGACACTGAAGCTTTCTTT; cdr3_aa: CASSSASSGDTEAFF
v_call: TRBV27; d_call: NA; j_call: TRBJ1-6; clone_size: NA; cdr3_nt: TGTGCCAGCAGTTCCGATCCTAGTCACTACAATTCACCCCTCCACTTT; cdr3_aa: CASSSDPSHYNSPLHF
v_call: TRBV28; d_call: TRBD1; j_call: TRBJ1-2; clone_size: NA; cdr3_nt: TGTGCCAGCAGTCCCAAGACAGGGAAACACTATGGCTACACCTTC; cdr3_aa: CASSPKTGKHYGYTF
v_call: TRBV5-1; d_call: TRBD2; j_call: TRBJ2-5; clone_size: NA; cdr3_nt: TGCGCCAGCAGTGGGAGCGGGGGGCAAGAGACCCAGTACTTC; cdr3_aa: CASSGSGGQETQYF
v_call: TRBV30; d_call: NA; j_call: TRBJ2-7; clone_size: NA; cdr3_nt: TGTGCCTGGAGCCCCCGCGACGAGCAGTACTTC; cdr3_aa: CAWSPRDEQYF
v_call: TRBV19; d_call: TRBD2; j_call: TRBJ2-5; clone_size: NA; cdr3_nt: TGTGCCAGTAGCCTTCAGGGACTAGCTCAAGAGACCCAGTACTTC; cdr3_aa: CASSLQGLAQETQYF
v_call: TRBV9; d_call: NA; j_call: TRBJ1-3; clone_size: NA; cdr3_nt: TGTGCCAGCAGCGCGTCAGTCCAAAACACCATATATTTT; cdr3_aa: CASSASVQNTIYF
v_call: TRBV7-3; d_call: NA; j_call: TRBJ2-3; clone_size: few; cdr3_nt: TGTGCCAGCAGCCCGTTTTCGCGGTCTGGCACAGATACGCAGTATTTT; cdr3_aa: CASSPFSRSGTDTQYF
v_call: TRBV18; d_call: TRBD1; j_call: TRBJ1-1; clone_size: NA; cdr3_nt: TGTGCCAGCTCACCGAGACAGGGTATGAACACTGAAGCTTTCTTT; cdr3_aa: CASSPRQGMNTEAFF
v_call: TRBV27; d_call: TRBD1; j_call: TRBJ1-2; clone_size: NA; cdr3_nt: TGTGCCAGCAGTCTCTCGGGACAGATTGGGATCTTTTATGGCTACACCTTC; cdr3_aa: CASSLSGQIGIFYGYTF
v_call: TRBV7-7; d_call: NA; j_call: TRBJ2-2; clone_size: NA; cdr3_nt: TGTGCCAGCAGCCCCTCTCGAGGCGGGGAGCTGTTTTTT; cdr3_aa: CASSPSRGGELFF
v_call: TRBV7-9; d_call: NA; j_call: TRBJ2-1; clone_size: NA; cdr3_nt: TGTGCCAGCAGCTTAGATCCTTGGGAGAGACCCTACAATGAGCAGTTCTTC; cdr3_aa: CASSLDPWERPYNEQFF